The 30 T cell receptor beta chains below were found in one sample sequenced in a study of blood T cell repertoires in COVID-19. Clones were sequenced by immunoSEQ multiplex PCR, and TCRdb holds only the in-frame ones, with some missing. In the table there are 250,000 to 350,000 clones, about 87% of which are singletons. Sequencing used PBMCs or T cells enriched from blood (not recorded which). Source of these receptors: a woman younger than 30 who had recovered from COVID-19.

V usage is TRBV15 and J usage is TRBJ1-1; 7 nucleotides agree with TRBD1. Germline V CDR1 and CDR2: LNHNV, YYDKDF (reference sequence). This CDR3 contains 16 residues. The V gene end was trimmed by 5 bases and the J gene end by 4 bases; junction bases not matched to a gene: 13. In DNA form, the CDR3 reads TGTGCCACCAGCTATCCACAGGGGACCCCCCGCACTGAAGCTTTCTTT. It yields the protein CATSYPQGTPRTEAFF.

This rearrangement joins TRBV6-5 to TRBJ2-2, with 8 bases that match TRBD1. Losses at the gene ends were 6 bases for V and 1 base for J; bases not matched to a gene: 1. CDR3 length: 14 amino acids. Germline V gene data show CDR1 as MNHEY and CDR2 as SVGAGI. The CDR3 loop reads CASRGQGNTGELFF. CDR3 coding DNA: TGTGCCAGCAGAGGACAGGGGAACACCGGGGAGCTGTTTTTT.

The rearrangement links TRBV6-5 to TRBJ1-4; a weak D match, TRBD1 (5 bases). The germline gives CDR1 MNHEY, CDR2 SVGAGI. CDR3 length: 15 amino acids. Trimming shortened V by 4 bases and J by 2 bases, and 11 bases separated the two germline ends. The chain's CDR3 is CASSSSRGTNEKLFF. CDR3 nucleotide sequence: TGTGCCAGCAGTTCCTCTCGGGGGACTAATGAAAAACTGTTTTTT.

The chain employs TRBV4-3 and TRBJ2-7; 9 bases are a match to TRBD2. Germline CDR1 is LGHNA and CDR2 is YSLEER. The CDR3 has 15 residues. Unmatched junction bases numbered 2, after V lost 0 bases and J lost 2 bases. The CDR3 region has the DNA TGCGCCAGCAGCCAAGAGCGGGGGGGTACCTACGAGCAGTACTTC. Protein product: CASSQERGGTYEQYF.

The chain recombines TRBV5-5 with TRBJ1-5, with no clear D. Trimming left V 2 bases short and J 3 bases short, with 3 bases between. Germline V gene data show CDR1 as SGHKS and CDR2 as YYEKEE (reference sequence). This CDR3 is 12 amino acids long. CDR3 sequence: CASSFYNQPQHF. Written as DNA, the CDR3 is TGTGCCAGCAGCTTCTACAATCAGCCCCAGCATTTT. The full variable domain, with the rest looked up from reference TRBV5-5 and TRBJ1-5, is DAGVTQSPTHLIKTRGQQVTLRCSPISGHKSVSWYQQVLGQGPQFIFQYYEKEERGRGNFPDRFSARQFPNYSSELNVNALLLGDSALYLCASSFYNQPQHFGDGTRLSIL.

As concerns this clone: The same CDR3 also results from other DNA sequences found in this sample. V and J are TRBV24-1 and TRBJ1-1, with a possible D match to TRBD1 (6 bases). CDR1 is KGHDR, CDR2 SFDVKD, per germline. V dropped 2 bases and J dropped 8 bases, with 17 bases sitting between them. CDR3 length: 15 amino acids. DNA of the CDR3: TGTGCCACCAGTGATTCCCGTACAGGGAATACAGAAGCTTTCTTT. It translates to CATSDSRTGNTEAFF.

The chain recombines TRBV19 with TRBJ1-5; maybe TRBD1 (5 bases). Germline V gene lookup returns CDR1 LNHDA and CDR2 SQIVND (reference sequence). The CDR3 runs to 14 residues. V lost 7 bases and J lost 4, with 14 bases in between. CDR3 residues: CASNLDIENQPQHF. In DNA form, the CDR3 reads TGTGCCAGTAACCTGGACATTGAAAATCAGCCCCAGCATTTT.

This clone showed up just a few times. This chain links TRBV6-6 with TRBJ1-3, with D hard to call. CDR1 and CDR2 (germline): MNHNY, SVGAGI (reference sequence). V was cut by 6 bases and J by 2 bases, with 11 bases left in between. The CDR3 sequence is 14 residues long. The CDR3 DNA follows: TGTGCCAGCAGCCTTGTTGGGCCTGGAAACACCATATATTTT. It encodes CASSLVGPGNTIYF.

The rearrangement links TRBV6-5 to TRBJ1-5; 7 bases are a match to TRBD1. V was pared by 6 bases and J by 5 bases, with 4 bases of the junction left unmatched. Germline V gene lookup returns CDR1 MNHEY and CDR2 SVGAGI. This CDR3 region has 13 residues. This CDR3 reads CASRRGQDQPQHF. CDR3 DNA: TGTGCCAGCAGGAGGGGGCAAGATCAGCCCCAGCATTTT.

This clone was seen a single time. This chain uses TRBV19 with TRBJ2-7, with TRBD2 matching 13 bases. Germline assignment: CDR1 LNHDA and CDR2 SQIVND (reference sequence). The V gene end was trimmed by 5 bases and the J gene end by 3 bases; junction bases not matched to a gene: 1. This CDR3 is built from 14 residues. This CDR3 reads CASSGTSGVYEQYF. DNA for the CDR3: TGTGCCAGTAGTGGGACTAGCGGGGTCTACGAGCAGTACTTC.

CDR3 sequence reads: CSVEQKNYGYTF. Here the CDR3 DNA reads TGCAGCGTCGAACAGAAAAACTATGGCTACACCTTC. The genes are TRBV29-1 and TRBJ1-2; no clear D gene. V lost 6 bases, J lost 2 bases, and 10 bases lay in between. Germline assignment: CDR1 SQVTM and CDR2 ANQGSEA. This CDR3 has 12 residues.

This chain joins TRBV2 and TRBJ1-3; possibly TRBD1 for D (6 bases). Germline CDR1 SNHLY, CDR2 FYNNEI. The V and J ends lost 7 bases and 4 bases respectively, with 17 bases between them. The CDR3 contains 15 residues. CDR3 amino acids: CASTVNRVTGNTIYF. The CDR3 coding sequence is TGTGCCAGCACCGTCAACAGGGTAACGGGAAACACCATATATTTT.

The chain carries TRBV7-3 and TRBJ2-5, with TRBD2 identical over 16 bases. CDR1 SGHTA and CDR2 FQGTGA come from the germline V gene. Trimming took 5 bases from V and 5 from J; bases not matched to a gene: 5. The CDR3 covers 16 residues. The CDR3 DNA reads TGTGCCAGCAGCCCAGGGACTAGCGGGAGGGCGGAGACCCAGTACTTC. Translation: CASSPGTSGRAETQYF.

CDR3 protein: CASSQRLAGPYNEQFF. The CDR3 DNA reads as TGTGCCAGCAGCCAACGACTAGCGGGACCCTACAATGAGCAGTTCTTC. The V and J genes are TRBV2 and TRBJ2-1, with TRBD2 matching over 11 bases. Unmatched junction bases numbered 6, after V lost 6 bases and J lost 2 bases. The CDR3 has 16 amino acids. The germline V gene has CDR1 SNHLY and CDR2 FYNNEI.

The chain's CDR3 is CASSEYVLAEAFF. DNA for the CDR3: TGTGCCAGCAGTGAATACGTACTCGCTGAAGCTTTCTTT. This rearrangement joins TRBV2 to TRBJ1-1; D gene unclear. V lost 2 bases, J lost 6 bases, and 10 bases lay in between. CDR3 size: 13 residues. Per the germline V gene, CDR1 is SNHLY and CDR2 is FYNNEI.

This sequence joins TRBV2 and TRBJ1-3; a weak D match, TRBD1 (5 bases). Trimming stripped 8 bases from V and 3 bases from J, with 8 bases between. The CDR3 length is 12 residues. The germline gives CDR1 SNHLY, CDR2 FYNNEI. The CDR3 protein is CASGGGGNTIYF. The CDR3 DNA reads TGTGCCAGCGGGGGGGGTGGAAACACCATATATTTT.

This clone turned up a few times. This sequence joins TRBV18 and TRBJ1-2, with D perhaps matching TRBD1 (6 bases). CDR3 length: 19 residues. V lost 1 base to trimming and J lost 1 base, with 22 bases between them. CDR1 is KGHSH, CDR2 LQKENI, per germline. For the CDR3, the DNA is TGTGCCAGCTCACCACGGAACTCGGGGAGGGGGGGTGTTAACTATGGCTACACCTTC. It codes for CASSPRNSGRGGVNYGYTF.

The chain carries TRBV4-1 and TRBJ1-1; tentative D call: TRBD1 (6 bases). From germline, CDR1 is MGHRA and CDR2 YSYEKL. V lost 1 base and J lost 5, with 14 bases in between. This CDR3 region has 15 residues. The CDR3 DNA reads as TGCGCCAGCAGCCAAGCACAGGGCTCGGGAACTGAAGCTTTCTTT. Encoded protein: CASSQAQGSGTEAFF.

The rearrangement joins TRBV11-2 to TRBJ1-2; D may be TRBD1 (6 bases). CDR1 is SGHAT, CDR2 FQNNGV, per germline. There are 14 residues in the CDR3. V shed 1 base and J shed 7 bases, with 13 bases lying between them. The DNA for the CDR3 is TGTGCCAGCAGCTTAGTCCCAGGGGTGGGTGGCTACACCTTC. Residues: CASSLVPGVGGYTF.

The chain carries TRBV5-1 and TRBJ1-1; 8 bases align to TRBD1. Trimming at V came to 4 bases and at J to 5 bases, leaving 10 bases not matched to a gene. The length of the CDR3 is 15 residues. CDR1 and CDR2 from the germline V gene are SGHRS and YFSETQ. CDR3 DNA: TGCGCCAGCAGCCCAGCAATAAGGACAGGGACTGAAGCTTTCTTT. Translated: CASSPAIRTGTEAFF.

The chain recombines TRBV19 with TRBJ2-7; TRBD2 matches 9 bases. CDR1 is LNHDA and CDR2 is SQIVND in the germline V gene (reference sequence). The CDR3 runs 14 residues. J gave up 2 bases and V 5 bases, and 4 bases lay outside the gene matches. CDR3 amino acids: CASSVRTSAYEQYF. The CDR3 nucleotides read TGTGCCAGTAGTGTAAGGACTAGCGCCTACGAGCAGTACTTC. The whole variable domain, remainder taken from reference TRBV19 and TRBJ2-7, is DGGITQSPKYLFRKEGQNVTLSCEQNLNHDAMYWYRQDPGQGLRLIYYSQIVNDFQKGDIAEGYSVSREKKESFPLTVTSAQKNPTAFYLCASSVRTSAYEQYFGPGTRLTVT.

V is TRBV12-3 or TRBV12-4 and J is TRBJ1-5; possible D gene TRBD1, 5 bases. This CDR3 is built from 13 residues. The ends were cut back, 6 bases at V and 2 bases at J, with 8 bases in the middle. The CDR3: CASRSTGNQPQHF. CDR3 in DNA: TGTGCCAGCAGGTCGACAGGCAATCAGCCCCAGCATTTT.

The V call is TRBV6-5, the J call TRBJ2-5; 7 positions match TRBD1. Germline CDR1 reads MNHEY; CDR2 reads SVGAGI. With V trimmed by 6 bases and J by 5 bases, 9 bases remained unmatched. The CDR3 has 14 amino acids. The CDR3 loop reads CASRYTTGRETQYF. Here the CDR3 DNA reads TGTGCCAGCAGATACACGACAGGGCGGGAGACCCAGTACTTC.

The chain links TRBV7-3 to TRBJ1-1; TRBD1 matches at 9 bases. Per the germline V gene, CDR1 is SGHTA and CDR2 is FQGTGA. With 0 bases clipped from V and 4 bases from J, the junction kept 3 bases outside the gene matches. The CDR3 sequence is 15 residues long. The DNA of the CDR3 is TGTGCCAGCAGCTTAACGGGACAGGGCATCACTGAAGCTTTCTTT. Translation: CASSLTGQGITEAFF.

The chain's CDR3 is CASSRLSGTGLARNIQYF. The CDR3 coding sequence is TGTGCCAGCAGTCGGCTCAGTGGAACGGGACTAGCTAGAAACATTCAGTACTTC. This chain joins TRBV6-2 or TRBV6-3 and TRBJ2-4, with 9 bases matching TRBD2. Germline V CDR1 and CDR2: MNHEY, SVGEGT. There are 18 residues in the CDR3. Trimming cost V 5 bases and J 6 bases; bases outside gene matches: 17.

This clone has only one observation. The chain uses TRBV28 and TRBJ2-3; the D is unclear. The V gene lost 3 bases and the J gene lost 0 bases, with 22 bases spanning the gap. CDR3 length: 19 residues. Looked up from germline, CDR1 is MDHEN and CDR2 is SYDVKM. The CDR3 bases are TGTGCCAGCAGTTTCCCGAGCACCACCGGTATCTTTAGCACAGATACGCAGTATTTT. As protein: CASSFPSTTGIFSTDTQYF.

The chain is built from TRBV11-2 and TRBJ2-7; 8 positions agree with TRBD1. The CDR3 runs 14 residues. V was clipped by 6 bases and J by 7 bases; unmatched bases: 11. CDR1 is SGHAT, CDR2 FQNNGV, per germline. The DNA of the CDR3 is TGTGCCAGCAGTCCCGGGCAGGGGGCTCGGGAGCAGTACTTC. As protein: CASSPGQGAREQYF.

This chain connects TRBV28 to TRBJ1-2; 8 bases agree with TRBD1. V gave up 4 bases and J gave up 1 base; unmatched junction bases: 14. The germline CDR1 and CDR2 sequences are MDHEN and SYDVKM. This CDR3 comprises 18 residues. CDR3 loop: CASSSPSTPGGFNYGYTF. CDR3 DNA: TGTGCCAGCAGTTCCCCTAGCACTCCAGGGGGCTTTAACTATGGCTACACCTTC.

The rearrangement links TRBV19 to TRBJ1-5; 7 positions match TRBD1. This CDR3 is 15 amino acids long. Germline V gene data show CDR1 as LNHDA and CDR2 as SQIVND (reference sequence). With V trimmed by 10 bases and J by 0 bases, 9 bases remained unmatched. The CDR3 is CATTAGQVSNQPQHF. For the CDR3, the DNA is TGTGCCACGACCGCCGGACAGGTTAGCAATCAGCCCCAGCATTTT.

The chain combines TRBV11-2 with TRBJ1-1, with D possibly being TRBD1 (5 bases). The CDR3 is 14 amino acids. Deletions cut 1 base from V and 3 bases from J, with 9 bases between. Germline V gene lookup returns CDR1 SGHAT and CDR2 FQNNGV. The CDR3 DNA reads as TGTGCCAGCAGCTTAGCAGGGCGAGACACTGAAGCTTTCTTT. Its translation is CASSLAGRDTEAFF.